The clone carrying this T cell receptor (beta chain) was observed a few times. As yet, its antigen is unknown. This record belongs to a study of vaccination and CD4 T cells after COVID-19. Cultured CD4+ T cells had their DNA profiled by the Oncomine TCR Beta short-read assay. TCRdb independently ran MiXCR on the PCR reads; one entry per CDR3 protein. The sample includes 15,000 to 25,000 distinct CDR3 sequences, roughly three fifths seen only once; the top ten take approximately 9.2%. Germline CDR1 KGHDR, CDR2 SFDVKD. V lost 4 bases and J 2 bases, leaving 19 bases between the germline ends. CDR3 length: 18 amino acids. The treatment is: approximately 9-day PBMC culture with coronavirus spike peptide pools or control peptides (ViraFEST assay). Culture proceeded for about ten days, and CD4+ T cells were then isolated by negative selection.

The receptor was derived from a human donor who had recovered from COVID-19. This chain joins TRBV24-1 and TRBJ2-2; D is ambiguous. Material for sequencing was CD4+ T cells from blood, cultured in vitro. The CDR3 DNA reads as TGTGCCACCAGTGACCCGGACCCCTCGATATTAAACACCGGGGAGCTGTTTTTT. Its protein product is CATSDPDPSILNTGELFF.